Listed below are T cell receptor beta chains from one sample, sequenced in a study of blood T cell repertoires in COVID-19. Using immunoSEQ multiplex PCR, the repertoire was profiled, and TCRdb retains in-frame clones only, with some absent. The sample records over 45,000 clones, around 82% being singletons. Sequencing was done on a sample of peripheral blood. All receptors derive from a man aged 40-50 years with acute or convalescent COVID-19. Both conserved end residues are trimmed from each CDR3. Clone size is shown for a subset of rows, as once, few, many or a class of expanded clone.

clone size: few
V gene: TRBV7-8
CDR3 protein: ASSFATGDMNTEAF

clone size: .
V gene: TRBV4-1
CDR3 protein: ASSDRQGMNTEAF

clone size: few
V gene: TRBV28
CDR3 protein: ASSQGQEDEQY

clone size: .
V gene: TRBV3-1/TRBV3-2
CDR3 protein: ASSYMSNQPQH

clone size: .
V gene: TRBV6-6
CDR3 protein: ASSPGTGRIYGYT

clone size: few
V gene: TRBV10-1
CDR3 protein: ASSGQVGQPQH

clone size: .
V gene: TRBV3-1/TRBV3-2
CDR3 protein: ASSPTASGANVLT

clone size: .
V gene: TRBV28
CDR3 protein: ASRSGTGASYEQY

clone size: .
V gene: TRBV2
CDR3 protein: ASSEAWGLT

clone size: .
V gene: TRBV9
CDR3 protein: ASSPATGPYGYT

clone size: once
V gene: TRBV7-9
CDR3 protein: ASSPGLPSTDTQY

clone size: few
V gene: TRBV29-1
CDR3 protein: SVEKGQDTEAF

clone size: .
V gene: TRBV6-5
CDR3 protein: ASRAPGLVSPLH

clone size: once
V gene: TRBV5-1
CDR3 protein: ASSGGTSGATDTQY

clone size: .
V gene: TRBV5-1
CDR3 protein: ASSLEPSGASTDTQY

clone size: .
V gene: TRBV7-2
CDR3 protein: ASSSTGWGNEKLF

clone size: .
V gene: TRBV5-1
CDR3 protein: ASSVPQTGDTQY

clone size: .
V gene: TRBV12-3/TRBV12-4
CDR3 protein: ASSRGAGRYT

clone size: .
V gene: TRBV6-2/TRBV6-3
CDR3 protein: ASSKTGTGNTIY

clone size: .
V gene: TRBV11-3
CDR3 protein: ASSPTGNEQF

clone size: few
V gene: TRBV29-1
CDR3 protein: SSRTGNTGELF

clone size: .
V gene: TRBV6-1
CDR3 protein: ASSEVTGNTIY

clone size: .
V gene: TRBV7-2
CDR3 protein: ASKPQISQETQY

clone size: .
V gene: TRBV24-1
CDR3 protein: ATSGMKNEQY

clone size: .
V gene: TRBV14
CDR3 protein: ASSQGGYRTDTQY

clone size: .
V gene: TRBV5-1
CDR3 protein: ASSLDRGRGYT

clone size: few
V gene: TRBV21-1
CDR3 protein: ASSKAGRGGYT

clone size: .
V gene: TRBV7-8
CDR3 protein: ASSHLRTGGSEGYT